These T cell receptor beta chains were read from a single sample in a study of cytomegalovirus exposure and HLA in healthy donors. Data came from immunoSEQ multiplex PCR; TCRdb stores just in-frame clones and leaves some out. The sample lists under 200,000 clones; approximately 71% were seen once. Specimen: PBMCs. These receptors were collected from a woman under 30 in good health and CMV-seropositive. Each CDR3 is given with its conserved first and last residue. D genes are given only for firm matches. Clone size appears in some rows only: once, few, many, or a class for an expanded clone.

j_call | d_call | v_call | clone_size | cdr3_nt | cdr3_aa
TRBJ1-1 | TRBD1 | TRBV7-8 | . | TGTGCCAGCAGCTGGAGGACAGGGAGGGTAGACACTGAAGCTTTCTTT | CASSWRTGRVDTEAFF
TRBJ1-1 | TRBD1 | TRBV19 | . | TGTGCCAGTAGGATTACAGGGGGAAACACTGAAGCTTTCTTT | CASRITGGNTEAFF
TRBJ2-7 | . | TRBV20-1 | once | TGCAGTGCTGGTAGAGGCTACGAGCAGTACTTC | CSAGRGYEQYF
TRBJ2-7 | . | TRBV4-1 | . | TGCGCCAGCAGCCAAGATGTTGTAGCGGTCGAGCAGTACTTC | CASSQDVVAVEQYF
TRBJ1-1 | . | TRBV30 | . | TGTGCCTGGACCCTGACAGCGAACACTGAAGCTTTCTTT | CAWTLTANTEAFF
TRBJ2-2 | . | TRBV5-8 | . | TGTGCCAGCCGGGGCACCGGGGAGCTGTTTTTT | CASRGTGELFF
TRBJ2-3 | . | TRBV20-1 | . | TGCAGTGCTAGCCGGGGAGATACGCAGTATTTT | CSASRGDTQYF
TRBJ1-3 | TRBD1 | TRBV20-1 | . | TGCAGTGCTACCCAGGACAGGGATCGATATTTT | CSATQDRDRYF
TRBJ2-5 | . | TRBV7-3 | few | TGTGCCAGCAGCCTCCTGGAGACCCAGTACTTC | CASSLLETQYF
TRBJ1-2 | TRBD1 | TRBV7-9 | . | TGTGCCAGCAGCCGAGTACAGGGGGTATCCTATGGCTACACCTTC | CASSRVQGVSYGYTF
TRBJ1-1 | . | TRBV7-9 | . | TGTGCCACTCTGGGAGGGAGTACTGAAGCTTTCTTT | CATLGGSTEAFF
TRBJ2-3 | TRBD2 | TRBV7-6 | . | TGTGCCAGCAGCTTGGGACTAGCTAAGGCCACAGATACGCAGTATTTT | CASSLGLAKATDTQYF
TRBJ1-2 | . | TRBV2 | . | TGTGCCAGCAGGACGGACATAGGAAACTATGGCTACACCTTC | CASRTDIGNYGYTF
TRBJ1-1 | . | TRBV4-2 | few | TGTGCCAGCAGCCAAAGCCGGAACACTGAAGCTTTCTTT | CASSQSRNTEAFF
TRBJ1-6 | TRBD1 | TRBV30 | . | TGTGCCTGGAGCCCTGGATGGGACAGTAGGATTTCACCCCTCCACTTT | CAWSPGWDSRISPLHF
TRBJ2-1 | . | TRBV9 | once | TGTGCCAGCAGCAGTGTTCTCTCGGGGGAGCAGTTCTTC | CASSSVLSGEQFF
TRBJ1-4 | . | TRBV27 | few | TGTGCCAGCAGTTTGCAAGGGGATGAAAAACTGTTTTTT | CASSLQGDEKLFF
TRBJ2-2 | TRBD1 | TRBV27 | . | TGTGCCAGCAGTTTCGGGACAGGGTTCGGGGAGCTGTTTTTT | CASSFGTGFGELFF
TRBJ1-6 | TRBD1 | TRBV11-2 | . | TGTGCCAGCAGCTTAGATTGGGACAGACGTAATTCACCCCTCCACTTT | CASSLDWDRRNSPLHF
TRBJ1-3 | TRBD1 | TRBV6-6 | . | TGTGCCAGCAGTTCCCTCGGGACAGTTGGAAACACCATATATTTT | CASSSLGTVGNTIYF
TRBJ1-2 | . | TRBV19 | . | TGTGCCAGTAGTCTCGACTTGTATGGCTACACCTTC | CASSLDLYGYTF
TRBJ1-3 | . | TRBV7-3 | . | TGTGCCAGCAGCCTGGGGCCGTGGGGAAACACCATATATTTT | CASSLGPWGNTIYF
TRBJ1-4 | . | TRBV29-1 | few | TGCAGCGTTGCGGGTGCAACTAATGAAAAACTGTTTTTT | CSVAGATNEKLFF
TRBJ1-1 | . | TRBV11-2 | few | TGTGCCAGCAGCCCAATTCCTAGTGCTGAAGCTTTCTTT | CASSPIPSAEAFF
TRBJ1-2 | TRBD1 | TRBV19 | . | TGTGCCAGTAGACCCGGACAGGGGGACTATGGCTACACCTTC | CASRPGQGDYGYTF
TRBJ2-3 | . | TRBV19 | few | TGTGCCAGTAGTTTCGGACTACATCGGGATACGCAGTATTTT | CASSFGLHRDTQYF
TRBJ1-5 | . | TRBV7-8 | . | TGTGCCAGCAGCCCATTATGGGAGAATCAGCCCCAGCATTTT | CASSPLWENQPQHF
TRBJ2-7 | TRBD2 | TRBV27 | . | TGTGCCAGCAGTTTATCCGGGGGGGGCTCCTACGAGCAGTACTTC | CASSLSGGGSYEQYF
TRBJ2-1 | TRBD2 | TRBV19 | . | TGTGCCAGTAGTATCGGACTAGCTTACAATGAGCAGTTCTTC | CASSIGLAYNEQFF
TRBJ2-5 | TRBD1 | TRBV19 | . | TGTGCCAGTAGTATGTCGGGGACAGGGAAGACCCAGTACTTC | CASSMSGTGKTQYF
TRBJ2-7 | . | TRBV1 | few | TGCACCAGCGGGCCCGGGACTAGGCGTTACGAGCAGTACTTC | CTSGPGTRRYEQYF
TRBJ2-1 | . | TRBV11-2 | . | TGTGCCAGCAGGAGCCCGGGGCGGGGCGACAATGAGCAGTTCTTC | CASRSPGRGDNEQFF
TRBJ1-2 | TRBD1 | TRBV7-9 | . | TGTGCCCACAGACAGGGGGCGGATGGCTACACCTTC | CAHRQGADGYTF
TRBJ2-7 | TRBD1 | TRBV7-9 | . | TGTGCCAGCAGCCGACAGGGCTTCGAGCAGTACTTC | CASSRQGFEQYF